A selection of T cell receptor beta chains follows, all from one sample in a study of blood T cell repertoires in COVID-19. Only in-frame clones appear in the TCRdb table, and some are missing; sequencing was by immunoSEQ multiplex PCR. The table includes a few hundred thousand clones, roughly four fifths detected once. The material sequenced was PBMCs or T cells enriched from blood (not recorded which). These receptors were taken from a man aged 25-45 years with acute COVID-19. Each CDR3 is given with its conserved first and last residue. The D gene is left open where the match is weak. Clone size is stated in some rows and not others, as once, few, many or a class when expanded.

v_gene	d_gene	j_gene	abundance	CDR3nt	CDR3aa
TRBV3-1/TRBV3-2	TRBD2	TRBJ2-1	.	TGTGCCGGCAGCGATAGCGGGGCCCCGATTCCGTTCTTC	CAGSDSGAPIPFF
TRBV9	TRBD2	TRBJ2-5	.	TGTGCCAGCAGCGTAGCGGGGGGGGCCAGAGAGACCCAGTACTTC	CASSVAGGARETQYF
TRBV4-3	TRBD1	TRBJ1-4	.	TGCGCCAGCAGCCAAGATTTAAACAGGGGGACTGAAAAACTGTTTTTT	CASSQDLNRGTEKLFF
TRBV9	TRBD1	TRBJ2-1	.	TGTGCCAGCAGCGTAGTGGGACAGGGGGGGAATGAGCAGTTCTTC	CASSVVGQGGNEQFF
TRBV24-1	TRBD1	TRBJ1-4	.	TGTGCCACCAGTGACTCCGGGACAGGGAACGAAAAACTGTTTTTT	CATSDSGTGNEKLFF
TRBV9	TRBD2	TRBJ2-1	.	TGTGCCAGCAGCGTATTTAGCGGGAGTGTGGGGCAGTTCTTC	CASSVFSGSVGQFF
TRBV7-2	.	TRBJ1-5	.	TGTGCCAGCAGCTTAGTCAGCGCTCAGCCCCAGCATTTT	CASSLVSAQPQHF
TRBV27	.	TRBJ2-2	.	TGTGCCAGCCGTAAGCCAGGAAACACCGGGGAGCTGTTTTTT	CASRKPGNTGELFF
TRBV9	TRBD2	TRBJ2-2	.	TGTGCCAGCAGCGTATTTGCTAGCGGGCCTGGGGAGCTGTTTTTT	CASSVFASGPGELFF
TRBV9	TRBD2	TRBJ2-3	.	TGTGCCAGCAGCCTCCGGACTAGCGGGAGTAGTCAAGATACGCAGTATTTT	CASSLRTSGSSQDTQYF
TRBV4-1	TRBD2	TRBJ2-1	.	TGCGCCAGCAGCCAATTAGCGGGGGCCTACAATGAGCAGTTCTTC	CASSQLAGAYNEQFF
TRBV4-2	TRBD2	TRBJ2-3	.	TGTGCCAGCAGCTCCCTTGGTCGTAGCGGGGGTACAGATACGCAGTATTTT	CASSSLGRSGGTDTQYF
TRBV3-1/TRBV3-2	TRBD2	TRBJ2-3	.	TGTGCCAGCAGCCAAGCCGCCCGGGGGGGGACAGATACGCAGTATTTT	CASSQAARGGTDTQYF
TRBV6-1	.	TRBJ1-3	once	TGTGCCAGCAGTGAGGGCGGAAACACCATATATTTT	CASSEGGNTIYF
TRBV28	TRBD1	TRBJ1-6	few	TGTGCCAGCAGTCCGGGACAGTATTCACCCCTCCACTTT	CASSPGQYSPLHF
TRBV11-2	.	TRBJ2-1	.	TGTGCCAGCAGCCCAGCCGGGGGCTCCTACAATGAGCAGTTCTTC	CASSPAGGSYNEQFF
TRBV5-5	TRBD1	TRBJ1-2	.	TGTGCCAGCAGCTTGGGACAGGGGGGTTATCGCTACACCTTC	CASSLGQGGYRYTF
TRBV3-1/TRBV3-2	.	TRBJ2-2	.	TGTGCCAGCAGCCGCGCGGGACTGGGTTCCGCCGGGGAGCTGTTTTTT	CASSRAGLGSAGELFF
TRBV5-1	TRBD2	TRBJ2-3	.	TGTGCCAGCAGCCTAGCGGAGCGGTGGGATACGCAGTATTTT	CASSLAERWDTQYF
TRBV29-1	.	TRBJ1-1	.	TGCAGCGTTGTGGGGGGCACTGAAGCTTTCTTT	CSVVGGTEAFF
TRBV5-1	TRBD2	TRBJ2-2	once	TGTGCCAGCAGCTTAAGACTAGCGGGAGGTCCAGGAGACGGGGAGCTGTTTTTT	CASSLRLAGGPGDGELFF
TRBV25-1	TRBD1	TRBJ1-4	.	TGTGCCAGCAGTGAATCCGGGACAGGGGGTGAAAAACTGTTTTTT	CASSESGTGGEKLFF
TRBV4-1	.	TRBJ1-3	.	TGCGCCAGCAGCCAAGAGGGGGCTGGGTCTGGAAACACCATATATTTT	CASSQEGAGSGNTIYF
TRBV9	TRBD2	TRBJ2-1	once	TGTGCCAGCAGCGTAGCTACTAGCGGGGACAATGAGCAGTTCTTC	CASSVATSGDNEQFF
TRBV5-1	.	TRBJ1-2	.	TGTGCCAGCAGCCCGGCGGCAGTCTATGGCTACACCTTC	CASSPAAVYGYTF
TRBV7-3	TRBD1	TRBJ1-2	.	TGTGCCAGCAGCTTAAATGTAGACAGGGGGAAAGGCTACACCTTC	CASSLNVDRGKGYTF
TRBV19	.	TRBJ2-5	.	TGTGCCAGTAGTACCGACTGGAGCAAGGCCCAGTACTTC	CASSTDWSKAQYF
TRBV7-8	TRBD1	TRBJ1-4	.	TGTGCCAGCAGCGCACCCGGGACAGGGGATGAAAAACTGTTTTTT	CASSAPGTGDEKLFF
TRBV7-2	.	TRBJ1-1	.	TGTGCCAGCAGCCCTACGGCGGGTTTGAACACTGAAGCTTTCTTT	CASSPTAGLNTEAFF
TRBV9	TRBD2	TRBJ2-1	few	TGTGCCAGCAGCGTAGGTCTGCGGGAGTACAATGAGCAGTTCTTC	CASSVGLREYNEQFF
TRBV19	TRBD2	TRBJ2-2	.	TGTGCCAGTAGTATATCGGGACTAGCATTGATTGCCGGGGAGCTGTTTTTT	CASSISGLALIAGELFF
TRBV4-3	.	TRBJ1-2	.	TGCGCCAGCAGCCAAGAATCTGCGAGACATCATGGCTACACCTTC	CASSQESARHHGYTF
TRBV27	.	TRBJ1-1	.	TGTGCCAGCAGTTACAAGCGGAACACTGAAGCTTTCTTT	CASSYKRNTEAFF
TRBV19	TRBD2	TRBJ2-2	.	TGTGCCAGTAGTGCCTCGTCGGGACTAGCGGGGCCGAACACCGGGGAGCTGTTTTTT	CASSASSGLAGPNTGELFF
TRBV6-5	.	TRBJ1-5	.	TGTGCCAGCAGCCTGGCGGGTACTGGCAATCAGCCCCAGCATTTT	CASSLAGTGNQPQHF
TRBV6-5	.	TRBJ1-2	.	TGTGCCAGCAGTTACTCGAGTAGAAATAACTATGGCTACACCTTC	CASSYSSRNNYGYTF
TRBV4-2	TRBD2	TRBJ2-2	.	TGTGCCAGCAGCCAATTAGCGGGGAACACCGGGGAGCTGTTTTTT	CASSQLAGNTGELFF
TRBV5-1	.	TRBJ1-1	.	TGCGCCAGCAGTCTGGACACTGGGTCTGAAGCTTTCTTT	CASSLDTGSEAFF
TRBV6-6	TRBD1	TRBJ1-6	.	TGTGCCAGCAGCGGGACAGCCCAAAATTCACCCCTCCACTTT	CASSGTAQNSPLHF
TRBV20-1	.	TRBJ1-2	.	TGCAGTGCTAGTGGGGGGGGTAGCACTAACTATGGCTACACCTTC	CSASGGGSTNYGYTF
TRBV3-1/TRBV3-2	.	TRBJ1-2	.	TGTGCCAGCAGCCAACACGACCAGGGTGGCTACACCTTC	CASSQHDQGGYTF
TRBV3-1/TRBV3-2	TRBD2	TRBJ2-3	.	TGTGCCAGCAGCCCCCTCGAAGGCGGGGGGGCCCCAGATACGCAGTATTTT	CASSPLEGGGAPDTQYF